These T cell receptor beta chains were read from a single sample in a study of cytomegalovirus exposure and HLA in healthy donors. The protocol was immunoSEQ multiplex PCR, while the TCRdb copy is restricted to in-frame clones and leaves out a portion. The table records 150,000 to 180,000 clones, roughly four fifths of them present only once. The sequenced material came from PBMCs. All receptors come from a man aged 18 to 29 in good health and CMV-seronegative. CDR3s include the opening cysteine and the closing phenylalanine or tryptophan. The D gene is left open where the match is weak. Size is omitted from some rows. Given values are once, few, many or a class for expanded clones.

D: TRBD1
V: TRBV7-9
length: 16
J: TRBJ2-7
size: -
DNA: TGTGCCAGCAGCTCCGACCAGGACAGGGTGACAGGGGAGCAGTACTTC
CDR3: CASSSDQDRVTGEQYF

D: -
V: TRBV19
length: 18
J: TRBJ2-3
size: -
DNA: -
CDR3: CASTSGPPSGARTDTQYF

D: TRBD2
V: TRBV9
length: 18
J: TRBJ2-1
size: few
DNA: TGTGCCAGCAGCGCCCCGACTAGCGGGAGCCCCACCTACAATGAGCAGTTCTTC
CDR3: CASSAPTSGSPTYNEQFF

D: TRBD1
V: TRBV27
length: 13
J: TRBJ2-1
size: -
DNA: TGTGCCAGCAGTGGGACAGGGTTGAATGAGCAGTTCTTC
CDR3: CASSGTGLNEQFF

D: -
V: TRBV2
length: 15
J: TRBJ1-5
size: -
DNA: TGTGCCAGCAGGCCACAGGCGTCAGGGCTGAAGCCCCAGCATTTT
CDR3: CASRPQASGLKPQHF

D: TRBD2
V: TRBV13
length: 17
J: TRBJ2-3
size: -
DNA: TGTGCCAGCAGCTTAGGGCTAGCGGCCACCCGGGGAGATACGCAGTATTTT
CDR3: CASSLGLAATRGDTQYF

D: TRBD1
V: TRBV4-1
length: 17
J: TRBJ2-7
size: -
DNA: TGCGCCAGCAGCCAGGAAGTGACAGGGGAAACCTCCTACGAGCAGTACTTC
CDR3: CASSQEVTGETSYEQYF

D: -
V: TRBV7-9
length: 12
J: TRBJ1-5
size: -
DNA: TGTGCCAGCAGCTCAGGGGAACAGCCCCAGCATTTT
CDR3: CASSSGEQPQHF

D: -
V: TRBV11-2
length: 15
J: TRBJ1-3
size: -
DNA: TGTGCCAGCAGTTACCACAGCAGCTCTGGAAACACCATATATTTT
CDR3: CASSYHSSSGNTIYF

D: -
V: TRBV21-1
length: 16
J: TRBJ1-2
size: -
DNA: TGTGCCAGCAGCAAAAAAAGGGGGGGCTGGGGTTATGGCTACACCTTC
CDR3: CASSKKRGGWGYGYTF

D: -
V: TRBV11-3
length: 13
J: TRBJ1-2
size: -
DNA: TGTGCCAGCAGCTTGCGGGGGCTGACTGGCTACACCTTC
CDR3: CASSLRGLTGYTF

D: -
V: TRBV21-1
length: 15
J: TRBJ2-5
size: -
DNA: TGTGCCAGCAGCAGGTTGGACAGGTCGGGGGAGACCCAGTACTTC
CDR3: CASSRLDRSGETQYF

D: -
V: TRBV19
length: 17
J: TRBJ2-5
size: -
DNA: TGTGCCAGTAGCCCCGCGGGGATAGGGGGCTCGCTGGAGACCCAGTACTTC
CDR3: CASSPAGIGGSLETQYF

D: -
V: TRBV9
length: 13
J: TRBJ2-1
size: few
DNA: TGTGCCAGCAGCGTAGGGCCCGACAATGAGCAGTTCTTC
CDR3: CASSVGPDNEQFF

D: -
V: TRBV19
length: 14
J: TRBJ2-7
size: -
DNA: TGTGCCAGTACCCCTGGCCCGCAGTCCTACGAGCAGTACTTC
CDR3: CASTPGPQSYEQYF

D: -
V: TRBV7-9
length: 15
J: TRBJ1-4
size: -
DNA: TGTTCCAGCAGCGTTTTTGGGCAGTCTTATGAAAAACTGTTTTTT
CDR3: CSSSVFGQSYEKLFF

D: -
V: TRBV6-5
length: 13
J: TRBJ1-1
size: few
DNA: TGTGCCAGCAGTAGAGGACAGTCCACTGAAGCTTTCTTT
CDR3: CASSRGQSTEAFF

D: -
V: TRBV4-1
length: 14
J: TRBJ2-7
size: once
DNA: TGCGCCAGCAGCCAAGTCGGAGCCACCTACGAGCAGTACTTC
CDR3: CASSQVGATYEQYF

D: TRBD1
V: TRBV11-2
length: 15
J: TRBJ1-2
size: -
DNA: TGTGCCAGCAGCTTACAGGGGGCCCTTGTCTATGGCTACACCTTC
CDR3: CASSLQGALVYGYTF

D: TRBD1
V: TRBV5-6
length: 13
J: TRBJ1-2
size: -
DNA: TGTGCCAGCAGCCGGGACAGTCTCTATGGCTACACCTTC
CDR3: CASSRDSLYGYTF

D: TRBD1
V: TRBV9
length: 13
J: TRBJ1-1
size: -
DNA: TGTGCCAGCAGCGAAGGGGGCGGGACTGAAGCTTTCTTT
CDR3: CASSEGGGTEAFF

D: -
V: TRBV5-4
length: 13
J: TRBJ1-1
size: -
DNA: TGTGCCAGCAGCTTGGGGTTGGAGGTTCGAGCTTTCTTT
CDR3: CASSLGLEVRAFF

D: -
V: TRBV18
length: 13
J: TRBJ2-5
size: -
DNA: TGTGCCAGCTCACTGGGAGGAGAAGAGACCCAGTACTTC
CDR3: CASSLGGEETQYF

D: -
V: TRBV5-1
length: 16
J: TRBJ1-1
size: few
DNA: TGCGCCAGCGGAACCCACCTACAGGGCCCGAACACTGAAGCTTTCTTT
CDR3: CASGTHLQGPNTEAFF

D: -
V: TRBV2
length: 13
J: TRBJ2-3
size: -
DNA: TGTGCCACTGAGGCGGCTAGCACAGATACGCAGTATTTT
CDR3: CATEAASTDTQYF

D: TRBD1
V: TRBV19
length: 15
J: TRBJ1-2
size: few
DNA: TGTGCCAGTAGCGACAGGGGTTTAGCTAACTATGGCTACACCTTC
CDR3: CASSDRGLANYGYTF

D: TRBD2
V: TRBV27
length: 16
J: TRBJ2-7
size: -
DNA: TGTGCCAGCAGTTTATTACTAGCGGGAGAGCCCTACGAGCAGTACTTC
CDR3: CASSLLLAGEPYEQYF

D: -
V: TRBV4-1
length: 14
J: TRBJ2-7
size: -
DNA: TGCGCCAGCAGCCAACCGGGAGTTCGGTACGAGCAGTACTTC
CDR3: CASSQPGVRYEQYF

D: -
V: TRBV5-6
length: 14
J: TRBJ2-2
size: -
DNA: TGTGCCAGCAGCTTGTCACATAACACCGGGGAGCTGTTTTTT
CDR3: CASSLSHNTGELFF

D: -
V: TRBV5-6
length: 14
J: TRBJ2-3
size: -
DNA: TGTGCCAGCAGCCCCGGGACTCTTTCAGATACGCAGTATTTT
CDR3: CASSPGTLSDTQYF

D: TRBD1
V: TRBV7-9
length: 14
J: TRBJ1-1
size: few
DNA: TGTGCCAGCAGCTTAACAGGGGGAGACACTGAAGCTTTCTTT
CDR3: CASSLTGGDTEAFF

D: -
V: TRBV27
length: 13
J: TRBJ2-1
size: -
DNA: TGTGCCAGCAGTTTTGGGCTCCACAATGAGCAGTTCTTC
CDR3: CASSFGLHNEQFF

D: TRBD2
V: TRBV28
length: 15
J: TRBJ2-7
size: once
DNA: TGTGCCAGCCCCTGGCTAGCGGAGAGCTCCTACGAGCAGTACTTC
CDR3: CASPWLAESSYEQYF

D: TRBD1
V: TRBV28
length: 13
J: TRBJ1-4
size: -
DNA: TGTGCCACAGGGGGGCGGAAGGATGAAAAACTGTTTTTT
CDR3: CATGGRKDEKLFF

D: TRBD1
V: TRBV9
length: 14
J: TRBJ1-4
size: -
DNA: TGTGCCAGCGGAGGGGACAGGGGTAATGAAAAACTGTTTTTT
CDR3: CASGGDRGNEKLFF

D: -
V: TRBV5-1
length: 14
J: TRBJ1-1
size: few
DNA: TGCGCCAGCAGCACCCGACACGGGAACACTGAAGCTTTCTTT
CDR3: CASSTRHGNTEAFF

D: -
V: TRBV19
length: 15
J: TRBJ2-3
size: -
DNA: TGTGCCAGTAGTATAGGGGCAGAGAGCACAGATACGCAGTATTTT
CDR3: CASSIGAESTDTQYF

D: -
V: TRBV28
length: 16
J: TRBJ1-1
size: -
DNA: TGTGCCAGCAGTTTAGCAGGCACGAAGGCAGGCACTGAAGCTTTCTTT
CDR3: CASSLAGTKAGTEAFF

D: -
V: TRBV6-5
length: 12
J: TRBJ2-1
size: once
DNA: TGTGCCAGCAGTTATAACGAGAATGAGCAGTTCTTC
CDR3: CASSYNENEQFF

D: -
V: TRBV27
length: 17
J: TRBJ1-6
size: few
DNA: TGTGCCAGCAGTTTTGTAGGCCTCGGGGGGGGCAATTCACCCCTCCACTTT
CDR3: CASSFVGLGGGNSPLHF

D: -
V: TRBV11-2
length: 17
J: TRBJ1-3
size: -
DNA: TGTGCCAGCAGACCCCCCAGGGGAGGGGGAGGTGGAAACACCATATATTTT
CDR3: CASRPPRGGGGGNTIYF

D: TRBD2
V: TRBV19
length: 14
J: TRBJ2-1
size: -
DNA: TGTGCCAGTGGGAACGCGGGAGGGGACAATGAGCAGTTCTTC
CDR3: CASGNAGGDNEQFF

D: -
V: TRBV5-1
length: 17
J: TRBJ2-5
size: -
DNA: TGCGCCAGCAGCATCCCCTACAGGGCAGGGATCGGAAAGGCCCAGTACTTC
CDR3: CASSIPYRAGIGKAQYF

D: -
V: TRBV5-4
length: 15
J: TRBJ1-2
size: -
DNA: TGTGCCAGCAGCACCCCTAACGGGGTCATCTATGGCTACACCTTC
CDR3: CASSTPNGVIYGYTF

D: -
V: TRBV28
length: 15
J: TRBJ2-7
size: -
DNA: TGTGCCAGCAGTGCTTACAGGGCCCCGACTGCCGAGCAGTACTTC
CDR3: CASSAYRAPTAEQYF

D: -
V: TRBV5-1
length: 15
J: TRBJ2-7
size: -
DNA: TGCGCCAGCAGCGGGGGTGGGGGCGAATCCTACGAGCAGTACTTC
CDR3: CASSGGGGESYEQYF

D: TRBD1
V: TRBV5-1
length: 15
J: TRBJ1-4
size: -
DNA: TGCGCCAGCAGCTCTGAGGACAGGGGGGACGAAAAACTGTTTTTT
CDR3: CASSSEDRGDEKLFF

D: TRBD2
V: TRBV5-6
length: 15
J: TRBJ2-5
size: -
DNA: TGTGCCAGCAGCCAGGGACTAGCGGCTCAAGAGACCCAGTACTTC
CDR3: CASSQGLAAQETQYF

D: -
V: TRBV28
length: 14
J: TRBJ2-3
size: -
DNA: TGTGCCAGCAGTTCGGAGCCTAGCACAGATACGCAGTATTTT
CDR3: CASSSEPSTDTQYF

D: -
V: TRBV7-8
length: 14
J: TRBJ1-4
size: -
DNA: TGTGCCAGCAGCCCGAGATACTTTAATGAAAAACTGTTTTTT
CDR3: CASSPRYFNEKLFF

D: TRBD1
V: TRBV2
length: 13
J: TRBJ2-5
size: once
DNA: TGTGCCAGCAGTGAAAACAGGGGAGAGACCCAGTACTTC
CDR3: CASSENRGETQYF

D: TRBD1
V: TRBV18
length: 16
J: TRBJ2-3
size: few
DNA: TGTGCCAGCTCACTCCGACAGGGCGAGGGGACAGATACGCAGTATTTT
CDR3: CASSLRQGEGTDTQYF

D: -
V: TRBV9
length: 15
J: TRBJ2-7
size: -
DNA: TGTGCCAGCAGCCAATCCCCTAGCAGCACCTACGAGCAGTACTTC
CDR3: CASSQSPSSTYEQYF

D: -
V: TRBV7-9
length: 14
J: TRBJ2-3
size: -
DNA: TGTTCCAGCAGCCACCTTACTATCACAGATACGCAGTATTTT
CDR3: CSSSHLTITDTQYF

D: TRBD1
V: TRBV28
length: 14
J: TRBJ1-1
size: -
DNA: TGTGCCAGCAGTTTACGTACAGGGGGCACTGAAGCTTTCTTT
CDR3: CASSLRTGGTEAFF

D: TRBD1
V: TRBV5-4
length: 13
J: TRBJ1-1
size: few
DNA: TGTGCCAGCAGTCGGACAGGATACACTGAAGCTTTCTTT
CDR3: CASSRTGYTEAFF

D: -
V: TRBV4-3
length: 13
J: TRBJ2-5
size: -
DNA: TGCGCCAGCAGCCAAGAGAGGGCGGGATGGAGGTACTTC
CDR3: CASSQERAGWRYF

D: -
V: TRBV19
length: 18
J: TRBJ1-5
size: once
DNA: TGTGCCAGTAGTATCAGAGGTCAGTCGTTCAGGGGCAATCAGCCCCAGCATTTT
CDR3: CASSIRGQSFRGNQPQHF